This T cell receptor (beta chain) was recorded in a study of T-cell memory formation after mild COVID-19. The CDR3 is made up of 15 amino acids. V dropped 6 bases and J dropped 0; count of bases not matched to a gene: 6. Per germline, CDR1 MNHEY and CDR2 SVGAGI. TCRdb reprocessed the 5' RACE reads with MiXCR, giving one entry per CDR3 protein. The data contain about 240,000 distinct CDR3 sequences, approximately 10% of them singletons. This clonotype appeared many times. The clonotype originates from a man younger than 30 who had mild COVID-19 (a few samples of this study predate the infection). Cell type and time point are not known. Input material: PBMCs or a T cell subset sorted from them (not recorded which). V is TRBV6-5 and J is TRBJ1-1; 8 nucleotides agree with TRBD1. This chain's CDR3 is CASSYGQGLNTEAFF. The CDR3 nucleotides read TGTGCCAGCAGCTATGGACAGGGATTGAACACTGAAGCTTTCTTT.